This entry lists 17 T cell receptor beta chains sequenced from one sample in a study of shared clonotypes between healthy human individuals. Data came from immunoSEQ multiplex PCR; TCRdb stores just in-frame clones and leaves some out. The sample shows roughly 2,000,000 clones, roughly 95% of them seen only once. The naive CD8 fraction comprised CD45RO-negative cells positively selected for CCR7 and excluded terminally differentiated effector memory CD45RA+ cells. The sequenced material came from naive CD8+ T cells sorted from blood. The receptors come from a man younger than 35 in good health.

This chain joins TRBV10-3 and TRBJ2-1; 12 bases are shared with TRBD1. CDR3 length: 18 residues. Trimming at V came to 3 bases and at J to 4 bases, leaving 10 bases not matched to a gene. Germline CDR1 ENHRY, CDR2 SYGVKD. CDR3 sequence reads: CAISDGTGGDRRYNEQFF. The CDR3 region has the DNA TGTGCCATCAGTGACGGGACAGGGGGCGATCGAAGGTACAATGAGCAGTTCTTC.

This chain links TRBV28 with TRBJ1-6; D is possibly TRBD1 (5 bases). Germline CDR1 MDHEN, CDR2 SYDVKM. The CDR3 consists of 14 residues. Trimming took off 2 bases at V and 10 bases at J, with 12 bases between the two ends. The CDR3 region has the DNA TGTGCCAGCAGTTTACCCCCGACAGAGTCACCCCTCCACTTT. This sequence encodes CASSLPPTESPLHF.

The gene calls are TRBV5-6 and TRBJ1-2; 7 nucleotides align to TRBD1. V was clipped by 4 bases and J by 8 bases; unmatched bases: 8. This CDR3 comprises 13 residues. Germline loops: CDR1 SGHDT, CDR2 YYEEEE. CDR3 sequence: CASSVGTVLGYTF. The CDR3, as DNA: TGTGCCAGCAGCGTCGGGACAGTATTAGGCTACACCTTC. Together with reference TRBV5-6 and TRBJ1-2, the CDR3 gives the full variable domain: DAGVTQSPTHLIKTRGQQVTLRCSPKSGHDTVSWYQQALGQGPQFIFQYYEEEERQRGNFPDRFSGHQFPNYSSELNVNALLLGDSALYLCASSVGTVLGYTFGSGTRLTVV.

This chain connects TRBV30 to TRBJ2-7, with TRBD2 as a possible D gene (6 bases). The V end lost 4 bases, the J end lost 2 bases, and 9 bases lay between the germline ends. The CDR3 has 12 amino acids. The V gene's germline CDR1 is GTSNPN and CDR2 SVGIG (reference sequence). CDR3: CAWMGLAYEQYF. DNA for the CDR3: TGTGCCTGGATGGGACTGGCCTACGAGCAGTACTTC.

The CDR3: CATRSEGRGRYNEQFF. The CDR3 nucleotides read TGTGCCACCAGATCCGAGGGGAGGGGTCGTTACAATGAGCAGTTCTTC. The V gene is TRBV15, the J gene TRBJ2-1; 7 bases align to TRBD2. Trimming at V came to 6 bases and at J to 4 bases, leaving 12 bases not matched to a gene. CDR1 is LNHNV and CDR2 is YYDKDF in the germline V gene (reference sequence). This CDR3 is 16 amino acids long.

The chain carries TRBV9 and TRBJ1-1, with 7 nucleotides matching TRBD1. Germline V lookup: CDR1 SGDLS, CDR2 YYNGEE. The length of the CDR3 is 12 residues. With 5 bases clipped from V and 4 bases from J, the junction kept 2 bases outside the gene matches. This CDR3 is CASSDRATEAFF. The DNA of the CDR3 is TGTGCCAGCAGTGACAGGGCCACTGAAGCTTTCTTT.

V gene TRBV6-5 combines with J gene TRBJ1-1, with D perhaps matching TRBD1 (6 bases). Trimming took off 0 bases at V and 3 bases at J, with 11 bases between the two ends. The CDR3 covers 15 residues. Germline V gives CDR1 MNHEY, CDR2 SVGAGI. The CDR3 nucleotides are TGTGCCAGCAGTTACTCACCCAGGGGAGACACTGAAGCTTTCTTT. It yields the protein CASSYSPRGDTEAFF.

V gene TRBV13 combines with J gene TRBJ2-2; a weak D match, TRBD1 (6 bases). This CDR3 is 14 amino acids long. Deletions cut 4 bases from V and 4 bases from J, with 10 bases between. Germline CDR1 reads PRHDT; CDR2 reads FYEKMQ (reference sequence). Written as DNA, the CDR3 is TGTGCCAGCAGCTCTCAGGGGAGCACCGGGGAGCTGTTTTTT. Protein sequence: CASSSQGSTGELFF.

The chain is built from TRBV12-5 and TRBJ2-3; no reliable D call. Trimming stripped 5 bases from V and 2 bases from J, with 17 bases between. The CDR3 is 16 residues long. From germline, CDR1 is LGHNT and CDR2 FRNRAP. The CDR3 reads CASGHRLGSTTDTQYF. In DNA form, the CDR3 reads TGTGCTAGTGGTCACCGCCTTGGGTCCACCACAGATACGCAGTATTTT.

The chain uses TRBV4-1 and TRBJ2-1; D unclear. Germline V lookup: CDR1 MGHRA, CDR2 YSYEKL. Trimming took 1 base from V and 1 from J, leaving 11 bases between them. CDR3 size: 16 residues. CDR3 sequence reads: CASSQVYSVSYNEQFF. CDR3 nucleotide sequence: TGCGCCAGCAGCCAAGTTTATTCAGTTTCCTACAATGAGCAGTTCTTC.

This clone was detected once. This chain connects TRBV6-5 to TRBJ2-3, with TRBD2 matching 10 bases. With V trimmed by 0 bases and J by 3 bases, 3 bases remained unmatched. Per the germline V gene, CDR1 is MNHEY and CDR2 is SVGAGI. The CDR3 runs to 16 residues. CDR3 DNA: TGTGCCAGCAGTTACTCAAGCGGGGGGGAAACAGATACGCAGTATTTT. Residues: CASSYSSGGETDTQYF.

V and J are TRBV13 and TRBJ1-1, with a tentative D call TRBD1 (5 bases). Germline CDR1 is PRHDT and CDR2 is FYEKMQ (reference sequence). V lost 3 bases, J lost 1 base, and 12 bases lay in between. The CDR3 loop spans 15 amino acids. CDR3 nucleotide sequence: TGTGCCAGCAGCTTTCTTGGGGCAGGGAACACTGAAGCTTTCTTT. Protein: CASSFLGAGNTEAFF. The complete variable domain, with remaining parts taken from reference TRBV13 and TRBJ1-1, reads AAGVIQSPRHLIKEKRETATLKCYPIPRHDTVYWYQQGPGQDPQFLISFYEKMQSDKGSIPDRFSAQQFSDYHSELNMSSLELGDSALYFCASSFLGAGNTEAFFGQGTRLTVV.

The chain recombines TRBV28 with TRBJ2-2; D is perhaps TRBD1 or TRBD2 (5 bases each). The ends were cut back, 1 base at V and 4 bases at J, with 16 bases in the middle. CDR3 length equals 17 residues. The V gene's germline CDR1 is MDHEN and CDR2 SYDVKM. The CDR3 region is CASSLSLGQGATGELFF. For the CDR3, the DNA is TGTGCCAGCAGTTTATCGTTGGGGCAGGGAGCCACCGGGGAGCTGTTTTTT.

The CDR3 spells CASSSVDRVGDEQFF. The DNA of the CDR3 is TGTGCCAGCAGCTCCGTGGACAGGGTTGGGGATGAGCAGTTCTTC. The genes are TRBV7-9 and TRBJ2-1; 8 bases are a match to TRBD1. CDR3 length: 15 amino acids. V shed 4 bases, J shed 8 bases, and the junction held 10 bases outside the gene matches. Germline V gene data show CDR1 as SEHNR and CDR2 as FQNEAQ (reference sequence).

The CDR3 nucleotides read TGTGCCAGCAGCTTAAACGCGGGGAGTAATTCACCCCTCCACTTT. It specifies CASSLNAGSNSPLHF. The chain has TRBV7-3 and TRBJ1-6; D is unresolved. The germline gives CDR1 SGHTA, CDR2 FQGTGA. The V gene lost 1 base and the J gene lost 6 bases, with 10 bases spanning the gap. The CDR3 extends over 15 amino acids.

The table lists this clone with a count of one. Other DNA sequences in this specimen translate into the identical CDR3. V is TRBV19 and J is TRBJ1-5; possible D gene TRBD1, 5 bases. Germline V gene sequence: CDR1 LNHDA, CDR2 SQIVND (reference sequence). Between the trimmed V and J ends, which lost 3 bases and 0 bases, there was a span of 9 bases. This CDR3 has 15 residues. This chain's CDR3 is CASSMGVYSNQPQHF. CDR3 DNA sequence: TGTGCCAGTAGTATGGGGGTCTATAGCAATCAGCCCCAGCATTTT. The variable domain in full, completed from reference TRBV19 and TRBJ1-5, reads DGGITQSPKYLFRKEGQNVTLSCEQNLNHDAMYWYRQDPGQGLRLIYYSQIVNDFQKGDIAEGYSVSREKKESFPLTVTSAQKNPTAFYLCASSMGVYSNQPQHFGDGTRLSIL.

V is TRBV25-1 and J is TRBJ2-1; D gene uncertain. The CDR3 extends over 14 amino acids. Trimming took 1 base from V and 7 from J, leaving 11 bases between them. CDR1 is MGHDK, CDR2 SYGVNS, per germline. The DNA of the CDR3 is TGTGCCAGCAGTGAATGGTCGCTTGTGAATGAGCAGTTCTTC. It is translated as CASSEWSLVNEQFF.